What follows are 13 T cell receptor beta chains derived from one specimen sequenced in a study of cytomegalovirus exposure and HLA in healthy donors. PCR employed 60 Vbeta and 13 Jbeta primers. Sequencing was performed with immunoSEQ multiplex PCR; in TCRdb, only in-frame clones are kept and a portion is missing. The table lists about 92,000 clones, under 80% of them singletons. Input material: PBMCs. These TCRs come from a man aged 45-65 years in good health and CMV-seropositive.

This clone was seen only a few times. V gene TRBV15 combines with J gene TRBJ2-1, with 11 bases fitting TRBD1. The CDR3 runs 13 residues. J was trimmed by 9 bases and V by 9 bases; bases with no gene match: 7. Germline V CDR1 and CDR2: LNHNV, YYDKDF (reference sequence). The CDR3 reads CATSGQGGTEQFF. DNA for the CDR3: TGTGCCACATCGGGACAGGGGGGGACTGAGCAGTTCTTC.

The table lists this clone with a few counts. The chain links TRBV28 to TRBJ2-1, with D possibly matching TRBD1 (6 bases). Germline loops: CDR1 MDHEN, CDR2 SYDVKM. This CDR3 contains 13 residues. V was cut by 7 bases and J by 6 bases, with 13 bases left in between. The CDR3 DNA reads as TGTGCCAGCACCCAGACAGGTTTCAATGAGCAGTTCTTC. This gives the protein CASTQTGFNEQFF.

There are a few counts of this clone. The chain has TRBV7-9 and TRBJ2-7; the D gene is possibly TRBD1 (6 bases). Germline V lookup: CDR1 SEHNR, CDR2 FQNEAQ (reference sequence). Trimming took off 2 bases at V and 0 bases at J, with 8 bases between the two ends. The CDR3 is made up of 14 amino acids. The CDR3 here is CASSLRTDSYEQYF. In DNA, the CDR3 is TGTGCCAGCAGCTTAAGGACAGACTCCTACGAGCAGTACTTC.

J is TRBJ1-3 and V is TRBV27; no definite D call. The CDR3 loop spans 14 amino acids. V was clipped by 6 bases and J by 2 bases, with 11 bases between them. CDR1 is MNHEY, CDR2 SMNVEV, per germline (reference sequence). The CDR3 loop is CASRERGPGNTIYF. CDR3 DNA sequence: TGTGCCAGCAGGGAAAGAGGGCCTGGAAACACCATATATTTT.

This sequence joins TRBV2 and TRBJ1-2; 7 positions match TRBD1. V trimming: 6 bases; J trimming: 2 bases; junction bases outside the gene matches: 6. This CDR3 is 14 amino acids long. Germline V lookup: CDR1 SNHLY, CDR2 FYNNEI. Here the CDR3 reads CASSETGTNYGYTF. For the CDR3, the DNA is TGTGCCAGCAGCGAGACAGGGACGAACTATGGCTACACCTTC.

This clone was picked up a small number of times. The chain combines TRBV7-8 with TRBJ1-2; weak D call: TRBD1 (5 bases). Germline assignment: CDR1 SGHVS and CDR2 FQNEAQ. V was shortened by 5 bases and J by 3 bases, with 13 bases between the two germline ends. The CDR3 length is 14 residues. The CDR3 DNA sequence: TGTGCCAGCAGCCTAGGGGAGGGATACTATGGCTACACCTTC. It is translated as CASSLGEGYYGYTF.

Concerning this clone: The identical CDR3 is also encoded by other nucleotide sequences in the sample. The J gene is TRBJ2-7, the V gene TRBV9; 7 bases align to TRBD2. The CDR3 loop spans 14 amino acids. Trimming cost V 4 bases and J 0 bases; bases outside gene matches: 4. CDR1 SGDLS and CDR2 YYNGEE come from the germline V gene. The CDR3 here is CASSPSGVSYEQYF. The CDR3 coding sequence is TGTGCCAGCAGCCCGAGCGGGGTCTCCTACGAGCAGTACTTC.

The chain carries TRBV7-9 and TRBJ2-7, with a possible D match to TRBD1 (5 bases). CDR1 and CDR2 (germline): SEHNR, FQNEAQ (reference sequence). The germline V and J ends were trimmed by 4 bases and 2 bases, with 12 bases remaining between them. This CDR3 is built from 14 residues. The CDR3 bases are TGTGCCAGCAGCTGGGGCAGGCAGGCCTACGAGCAGTACTTC. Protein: CASSWGRQAYEQYF.

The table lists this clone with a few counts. The CDR3 DNA sequence: TGTGCCAGCAGTCGGGGCTCTGGAAACACCATATATTTT. This gives the protein CASSRGSGNTIYF. This rearrangement joins TRBV28 to TRBJ1-3; D remains unclear. This CDR3 region has 13 residues. Trimming pared 5 bases from V and 0 bases from J, leaving 5 bases between. Germline-derived CDR1 and CDR2 are MDHEN and SYDVKM.

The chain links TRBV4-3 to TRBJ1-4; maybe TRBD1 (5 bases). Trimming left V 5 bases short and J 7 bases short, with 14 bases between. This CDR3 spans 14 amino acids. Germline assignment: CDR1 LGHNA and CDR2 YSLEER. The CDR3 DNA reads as TGCGCCAGCAGCACGACCTCCGGGGGTGAAAAACTGTTTTTT. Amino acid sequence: CASSTTSGGEKLFF.

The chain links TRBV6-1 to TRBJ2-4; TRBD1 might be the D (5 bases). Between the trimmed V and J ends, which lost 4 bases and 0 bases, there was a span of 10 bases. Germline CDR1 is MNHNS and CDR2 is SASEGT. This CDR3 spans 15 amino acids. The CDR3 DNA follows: TGTGCCAGCAGTGGTAAGGGGCTAGCCAAAAACATTCAGTACTTC. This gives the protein CASSGKGLAKNIQYF.

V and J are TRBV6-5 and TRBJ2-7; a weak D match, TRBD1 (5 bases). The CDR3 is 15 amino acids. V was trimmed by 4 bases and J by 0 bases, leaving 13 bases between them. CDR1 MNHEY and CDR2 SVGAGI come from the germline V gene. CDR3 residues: CASSSPGQGSYEQYF. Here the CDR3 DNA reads TGTGCCAGCAGTTCCCCCGGGCAGGGCTCCTACGAGCAGTACTTC.

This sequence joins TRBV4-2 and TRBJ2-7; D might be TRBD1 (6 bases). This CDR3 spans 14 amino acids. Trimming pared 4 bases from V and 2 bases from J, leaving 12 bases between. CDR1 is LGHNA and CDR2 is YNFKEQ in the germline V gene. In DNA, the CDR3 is TGTGCCAGCAGCCCCCGGGACAACACCTACGAGCAGTACTTC. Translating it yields CASSPRDNTYEQYF.